Listed below are T cell receptor beta chains from one sample, sequenced in a study of blood T cell repertoires in COVID-19. Sequencing was performed with immunoSEQ multiplex PCR; in TCRdb, only in-frame clones are kept and a portion is missing. This sample has 150,000 to 170,000 clones, with roughly 80% found just once. The sample was peripheral blood. The receptors derive from a woman aged 80 or over with acute or convalescent COVID-19. The CDR3 runs from the conserved cysteine through the conserved F or W. D genes are given only for firm matches. Part of the rows lack a size; the others show once, few, many or a class for expanded clones.

V gene	clone size	J gene	D gene	CDR3 protein	CDR3 DNA
TRBV2	-	TRBJ1-4	TRBD1	CATSGQALTIGKLFF	TGTGCCACTTCGGGACAGGCGTTAACTATTGGAAAACTGTTTTTT
TRBV3-1/TRBV3-2	once	TRBJ1-3	TRBD1	CASSQGTDESGNTIYF	TGTGCCAGCAGCCAGGGGACAGACGAATCTGGAAACACCATATATTTT
TRBV7-9	-	TRBJ2-1	TRBD2	CASSKMRVAGGPGDEQFF	TGTGCCAGCAGCAAAATGAGGGTAGCGGGAGGGCCTGGTGATGAGCAGTTCTTC
TRBV27	-	TRBJ2-7	-	CASNPAGSTYEQYF	TGTGCCAGTAACCCCGCAGGGTCCACCTACGAGCAGTACTTC
TRBV27	-	TRBJ2-2	-	CASKGAGSVTGELFF	TGTGCCAGCAAGGGGGCGGGATCCGTCACCGGGGAGCTGTTTTTT
TRBV28	few	TRBJ2-7	TRBD2	CASSRAGVLNEQYF	TGTGCCAGCAGTAGGGCGGGAGTTCTGAACGAGCAGTACTTC
TRBV5-5	-	TRBJ2-1	-	CASSFSQYDEQFF	TGTGCCAGCAGCTTTTCACAGTACGATGAGCAGTTCTTC
TRBV9	-	TRBJ1-2	TRBD1	CASSVGAGTATNYGYTF	TGTGCCAGCAGCGTAGGGGCCGGGACAGCGACAAACTATGGCTACACCTTC
TRBV4-2	-	TRBJ1-1	TRBD1	CASSPDPGQGYEAFF	TGTGCCAGCAGCCCCGACCCGGGACAGGGATATGAAGCTTTCTTT
TRBV3-1/TRBV3-2	-	TRBJ2-1	TRBD2	CASSQTSVGQFF	TGTGCCAGCAGCCAAACTAGCGTCGGGCAGTTCTTC
TRBV6-5	-	TRBJ1-1	TRBD1	CASRWGQGPPTEAFF	TGTGCCAGCAGATGGGGACAGGGGCCACCCACTGAAGCTTTCTTT
TRBV19	-	TRBJ2-3	-	CASSQRGTADTQYF	TGTGCCAGTAGTCAACGGGGAACAGCAGATACGCAGTATTTT
TRBV12-3/TRBV12-4	-	TRBJ2-1	-	CASSFPLTNEQFF	TGTGCCAGCAGTTTCCCCCTTACTAATGAGCAGTTCTTC
TRBV30	-	TRBJ1-2	TRBD1	CAWTAGGEYGYTF	TGTGCCTGGACCGCAGGGGGCGAATATGGCTACACCTTC
TRBV19	-	TRBJ2-2	-	CASKKVELRFTGELFF	TGTGCCAGTAAGAAGGTAGAATTGCGGTTCACCGGGGAGCTGTTTTTT
TRBV2	-	TRBJ2-1	TRBD2	CASTLAGGSYNEQFF	TGTGCCAGCACCTTAGCGGGGGGCTCCTACAATGAGCAGTTCTTC
TRBV30	-	TRBJ1-4	-	CAWKSQGWVEKLFF	TGTGCCTGGAAAAGCCAGGGATGGGTCGAAAAACTGTTTTTT
TRBV7-8	-	TRBJ1-3	-	CASSSRQPSSGNTIYF	TGTGCCAGCAGCTCAAGACAGCCGAGCTCTGGAAACACCATATATTTT
TRBV28	-	TRBJ1-1	TRBD1	CASSLGLGTGETEAFF	TGTGCCAGCAGTTTAGGATTAGGGACAGGTGAGACTGAAGCTTTCTTT
TRBV21-1	-	TRBJ2-1	-	CASSRGVEFNEQFF	TGTGCCAGCAGCAGGGGGGTGGAATTCAATGAGCAGTTCTTC
TRBV18	-	TRBJ1-1	-	CASSPPSMNTEAFF	TGTGCCAGCTCACCACCGAGCATGAACACTGAAGCTTTCTTT
TRBV5-1	few	TRBJ2-1	TRBD2	CASSLGLATDEQFF	TGCGCCAGCAGCTTGGGACTAGCGACCGATGAGCAGTTCTTC
TRBV5-1	few	TRBJ2-5	-	CASRSTLTGGETQYF	TGCGCCAGCAGATCAACCCTGACAGGAGGAGAGACCCAGTACTTC
TRBV27	-	TRBJ1-1	-	CASSLSGTTLDTEAFF	TGTGCCAGCAGTTTATCCGGGACAACCTTGGACACTGAAGCTTTCTTT
TRBV5-8	-	TRBJ1-5	TRBD1	CASSLWGGQGDQPQHF	TGTGCCAGCAGCTTATGGGGGGGACAGGGAGATCAGCCCCAGCATTTT
TRBV4-3	-	TRBJ1-1	TRBD1	CASSPATGDPEAFF	TGCGCCAGCAGCCCAGCGACAGGGGACCCTGAAGCTTTCTTT
TRBV19	-	TRBJ2-1	-	CASSRRGSNSYNEQFF	TGTGCCAGTAGTCGCCGAGGCAGCAACTCCTACAATGAGCAGTTCTTC
TRBV7-8	-	TRBJ2-5	-	CASSLESARQETQYF	TGTGCCAGCAGCTTAGAGTCCGCCAGACAAGAGACCCAGTACTTC
TRBV5-5	once	TRBJ1-4	TRBD1	CASSGSGQGATNEKLFF	TGTGCCAGCAGCGGGTCGGGACAGGGGGCAACTAATGAAAAACTGTTTTTT
TRBV4-2	-	TRBJ2-1	TRBD1	CASSQSGTGHEQFF	TGTGCCAGCAGCCAGTCTGGGACAGGGCATGAGCAGTTCTTC
TRBV30	-	TRBJ1-5	-	CAWATGSNQPQHF	TGTGCCTGGGCAACAGGGAGCAATCAGCCCCAGCATTTT
TRBV7-9	-	TRBJ2-3	-	CASSPRGPDTQYF	TGTGCCAGCAGCCCTAGGGGTCCAGATACGCAGTATTTT
TRBV13	-	TRBJ1-2	-	CASSSAVSGFGGYTF	TGTGCCAGCAGCTCCGCCGTATCCGGGTTTGGGGGCTACACCTTC
TRBV2	-	TRBJ1-1	-	CASNDHTGVNTEAFF	TGTGCCAGCAACGACCACACGGGGGTGAACACTGAAGCTTTCTTT
TRBV3-1/TRBV3-2	once	TRBJ2-2	TRBD2	CASSPLAGGGTGELFF	TGTGCCAGCAGCCCTCTAGCGGGGGGCGGCACCGGGGAGCTGTTTTTT
TRBV7-3	-	TRBJ2-5	TRBD2	CASSPTGTSSETQYF	TGTGCCAGCAGCCCAACGGGGACTAGCTCAGAGACCCAGTACTTC
TRBV19	-	TRBJ1-6	TRBD1	CASSIKTGNSPLHF	TGTGCCAGTAGTATTAAGACAGGGAATTCACCCCTCCACTTT
TRBV2	-	TRBJ1-2	-	CASSGGASWDGYTF	TGTGCCAGCAGCGGAGGGGCCTCCTGGGATGGCTACACCTTC
TRBV30	-	TRBJ1-5	TRBD1	CAWSVSGTGGQPQHF	TGTGCCTGGAGTGTAAGCGGGACAGGGGGTCAGCCCCAGCATTTT
TRBV6-6	once	TRBJ2-7	TRBD2	CASSYLETSGSYEQYF	TGTGCCAGCAGTTATTTGGAGACTAGCGGGAGCTACGAGCAGTACTTC
TRBV19	-	TRBJ2-6	-	CASSIGYRESGANVLTF	TGTGCCAGTAGTATAGGTTACAGGGAGTCTGGGGCCAACGTCCTGACTTTC
TRBV5-1	-	TRBJ1-4	TRBD1	CASSPRDRGNEKLFF	TGCGCCAGCAGCCCCCGGGACAGGGGGAATGAAAAACTGTTTTTT
TRBV12-3/TRBV12-4	-	TRBJ2-7	-	CASSFPPSYEQYF	TGTGCCAGCAGTTTTCCTCCTTCCTACGAGCAGTACTTC
TRBV5-6	-	TRBJ2-7	-	CASRLSPRAYEQYF	TGTGCCAGCCGCTTATCACCGCGGGCCTACGAGCAGTACTTC
TRBV19	-	TRBJ1-5	TRBD1	CASSPGQGPLNNQPQHF	TGTGCCAGTAGTCCGGGACAGGGGCCCTTGAACAATCAGCCCCAGCATTTT
TRBV10-1	-	TRBJ2-1	TRBD2	CASSEFSGSDNEQFF	TGCGCCAGCAGTGAGTTTAGCGGGAGCGACAATGAGCAGTTCTTC
TRBV19	-	TRBJ2-5	TRBD1	CASRKQGARETQYF	TGTGCCAGTAGAAAACAGGGGGCACGAGAGACCCAGTACTTC
TRBV7-2	-	TRBJ1-2	TRBD1	CASSQSRPGQVAGGYTF	TGTGCCAGCAGCCAAAGTCGCCCGGGACAGGTCGCAGGTGGCTACACCTTC
TRBV6-5	-	TRBJ2-7	-	CASRRAGAFGYF	TGTGCCAGCCGGAGGGCTGGTGCTTTCGGGTACTTC
TRBV18	-	TRBJ1-1	TRBD1	CASSLGQGVTEAFF	TGTGCCAGCTCACTTGGACAGGGGGTCACTGAAGCTTTCTTT
TRBV19	-	TRBJ2-1	TRBD2	CASRQLAGIEQFF	TGTGCCAGTAGGCAACTAGCGGGAATTGAGCAGTTCTTC